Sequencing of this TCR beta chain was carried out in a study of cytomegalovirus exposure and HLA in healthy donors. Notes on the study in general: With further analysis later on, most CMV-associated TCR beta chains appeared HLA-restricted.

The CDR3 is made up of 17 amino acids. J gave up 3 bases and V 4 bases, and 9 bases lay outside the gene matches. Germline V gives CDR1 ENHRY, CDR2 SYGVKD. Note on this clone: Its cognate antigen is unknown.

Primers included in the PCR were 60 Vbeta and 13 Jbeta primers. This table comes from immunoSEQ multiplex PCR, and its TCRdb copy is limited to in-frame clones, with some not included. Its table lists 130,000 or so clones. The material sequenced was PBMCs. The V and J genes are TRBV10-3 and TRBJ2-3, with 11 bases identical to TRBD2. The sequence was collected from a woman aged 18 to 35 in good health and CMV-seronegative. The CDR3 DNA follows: TGTGCCATCAGTGTTCTAGCGGGAGGTGGGAGTACAGATACGCAGTATTTT. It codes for CAISVLAGGGSTDTQYF.